One TCR beta chain is described in this entry. A few counts support this clonotype. Its binding antigen is unknown. No much larger clone exists at a distance of one base, and base qualities are not known. The entry originates in a study of T-cell reconstitution after alpha-beta-depleted transplantation in children (dated by TCRdb to the mid-2010s). Background for the entire study: T-cell immune reconstitution after TCRalphabeta/CD19-depleted allogeneic hematopoietic cell transplantation in children was quantitatively tracked in the study by means of TCR repertoire profiling.

For CDR1 and CDR2, the germline V gene lists SGHRS and YFSETQ. Cut back by 0 bases and 6 bases, the V and J ends lie 10 bases apart. The CDR3, cysteine through phenylalanine, is 14 amino acids long. The kept DNA is CDR3 alone, 42 bases in frame from the first base. Library method: PCR. The sequencer listed for this sample is Illumina HiSeq 2500. To normalize quantification of the TCRbeta repertoire, the TCR libraries were built with molecular barcoding that relied on unique molecular identifiers. Starting from the raw public reads, TCRdb applied fastp trimming at Q25, assembled clones with MiXCR and retained in-frame beta chains. Each CDR3 protein appears once, grouped with its most common genes and DNA. In this sample the table shows 450,000 to 600,000 distinct CDR3 sequences, roughly 18% of which occur a single time. The ten largest make up 2.5% to 3.5% of the sample.

This receptor was identified in a human donor who donated a stem cell graft to a child with acute lymphoblastic leukemia. The source material was PBMCs from the stem cell graft donor, sampled from the stem cell graft. The sequence joins TRBV5-1 to TRBJ1-5, with TRBD1 as a weak D call on 6 bases. The bases read TGCGCCAGCAGCTTGGAGGGGGGGATTCAGCCCCAGCATTTT. Translated, it reads CASSLEGGIQPQHF. Supplemented by the reference TRBV5-1 and TRBJ1-5 proteins around the CDR3, the complete variable domain is KAGVTQTPRYLIKTRGQQVTLSCSPISGHRSVSWYQQTPGQGLQFLFEYFSETQRNKGNFPGRFSGRQFSNSRSEMNVSTLELGDSALYLCASSLEGGIQPQHFGDGTRLSIL.